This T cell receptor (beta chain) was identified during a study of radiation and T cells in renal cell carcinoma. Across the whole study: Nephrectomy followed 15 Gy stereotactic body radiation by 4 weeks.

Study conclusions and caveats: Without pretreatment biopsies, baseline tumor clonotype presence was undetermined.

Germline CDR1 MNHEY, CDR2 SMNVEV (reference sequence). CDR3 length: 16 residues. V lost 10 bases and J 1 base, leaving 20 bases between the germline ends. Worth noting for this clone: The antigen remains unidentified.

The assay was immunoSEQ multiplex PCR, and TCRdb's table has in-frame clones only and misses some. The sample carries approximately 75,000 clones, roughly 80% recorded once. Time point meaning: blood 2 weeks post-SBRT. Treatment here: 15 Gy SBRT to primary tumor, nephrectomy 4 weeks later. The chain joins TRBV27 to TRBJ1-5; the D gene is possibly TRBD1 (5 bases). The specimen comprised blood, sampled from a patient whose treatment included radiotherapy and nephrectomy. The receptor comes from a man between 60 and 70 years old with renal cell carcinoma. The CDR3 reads CAISPWGVNSNQPQHF. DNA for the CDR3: TGTGCCATCTCCCCCTGGGGGGTGAACAGCAATCAGCCCCAGCATTTT.